One sample yielded the 30 T cell receptor beta chains listed below, sequenced in a study of blood T cell repertoires in COVID-19. Data came from immunoSEQ multiplex PCR; TCRdb stores just in-frame clones and leaves some out. The sample shows about 87,000 clones, over 75% of them seen only once. Sequencing was performed on peripheral blood. The receptors stem from a human donor with acute or convalescent COVID-19. The donor label of this sample is uncertain.

The J gene is TRBJ2-2, the V gene TRBV9, with 7 bases fitting TRBD1. V lost 3 bases and J lost 7; bases outside the gene matches: 6. The CDR3 runs 14 residues. CDR1 is SGDLS and CDR2 is YYNGEE in the germline V gene. The CDR3: CASSGIQGHGELFF. For the CDR3, the DNA is TGTGCCAGCAGCGGGATACAGGGGCACGGGGAGCTGTTTTTT.

The gene calls are TRBV30 and TRBJ2-3; TRBD1 agrees at 11 bases. Germline V gene sequence: CDR1 GTSNPN, CDR2 SVGIG (reference sequence). V lost 4 bases and J lost 11; bases outside the gene matches: 14. The CDR3 is 15 residues long. CDR3 DNA: TGTGCCTGGACGAGCGCTCCGGGACAGGGGGTCCGGCAGTATTTT. Residues: CAWTSAPGQGVRQYF.

The chain recombines TRBV3-1 (or the pseudogene TRBV3-2) with TRBJ2-3, with 8 nucleotides matching TRBD2. The ends lost 2 bases at V and 3 bases at J; junction bases unmatched: 7. The V gene's germline CDR1 is LGHDT and CDR2 YNNKEL (reference sequence). This CDR3 is built from 16 residues. The CDR3 protein is CASSQLGGARTDTQYF. The CDR3 DNA follows: TGTGCCAGCAGCCAACTCGGGGGGGCGCGTACAGATACGCAGTATTTT.

The V and J genes are TRBV27 and TRBJ1-4; D call uncertain. The CDR3 loop spans 14 amino acids. The germline V gene encodes CDR1 MNHEY and CDR2 SMNVEV (reference sequence). V lost 6 bases and J lost 3, with 11 bases in between. The CDR3 region has the DNA TGTGCCAGCAGGACGATGGCGGCTAATGAAAAACTGTTTTTT. Its protein product is CASRTMAANEKLFF.

J is TRBJ1-1 and V is TRBV10-3, with a possible D match to TRBD1 (5 bases). The CDR3 covers 15 residues. V was pared by 2 bases and J by 0 bases, with 10 bases between. Germline assignment: CDR1 ENHRY and CDR2 SYGVKD. The CDR3 DNA is TGTGCCATCAGTGAGCTAAAGGGGATGAACACTGAAGCTTTCTTT. Translation gives CAISELKGMNTEAFF.

The V and J genes are TRBV5-1 and TRBJ2-3, with TRBD2 matching over 7 bases. Germline V lookup: CDR1 SGHRS, CDR2 YFSETQ. The CDR3 runs to 13 residues. V shed 6 bases, J shed 0 bases, and the junction held 1 base outside the gene matches. CDR3 coding DNA: TGCGCCAGCATGCGGGGGAGCACAGATACGCAGTATTTT. Its protein is CASMRGSTDTQYF.

J is TRBJ1-4 and V is TRBV2; TRBD1 matches 7 bases. This CDR3 contains 14 residues. The germline gives CDR1 SNHLY, CDR2 FYNNEI. V was clipped by 5 bases and J by 1 base; unmatched bases: 1. In DNA, the CDR3 is TGTGCCAGCAGTAGACAGGGAACTAATGAAAAACTGTTTTTT. Translating it yields CASSRQGTNEKLFF.

The chain combines TRBV18 with TRBJ2-3; D ambiguous. CDR1 KGHSH and CDR2 LQKENI come from the germline V gene. This CDR3 is built from 16 residues. V was cut by 1 base and J by 2 bases, with 13 bases left in between. The CDR3, as DNA: TGTGCCAGCTCACCACGTTCGCTCTTACACACAGATACGCAGTATTTT. The encoded protein is CASSPRSLLHTDTQYF. Drawing the rest from reference TRBV18 and TRBJ2-3, the complete variable domain is NAGVMQNPRHLVRRRGQEARLRCSPMKGHSHVYWYRQLPEEGLKFMVYLQKENIIDESGMPKERFSAEFPKEGPSILRIQQVVRGDSAAYFCASSPRSLLHTDTQYFGPGTRLTVL.

The CDR3 here is CSANDRVEAFF. The CDR3 DNA follows: TGCAGTGCTAACGACAGGGTGGAAGCTTTCTTT. This sequence joins TRBV20-1 and TRBJ1-1; 7 bases line up with TRBD1. The CDR3 has 11 residues. Germline assignment: CDR1 DFQATT and CDR2 SNEGSKA (reference sequence). The trim removed 4 bases at V and 8 bases at J, leaving 4 bases unmatched.

This chain joins TRBV13 and TRBJ2-3; D gene ambiguous. The CDR3 loop spans 15 amino acids. V was pared by 0 bases and J by 0 bases, with 7 bases between. Germline V gives CDR1 PRHDT, CDR2 FYEKMQ (reference sequence). The CDR3 DNA is TGTGCCAGCAGCTTAGGGGCGGCTAGCACAGATACGCAGTATTTT. Residues: CASSLGAASTDTQYF.

This chain links TRBV7-3 with TRBJ2-7, with D tentatively TRBD2 (5 bases). The germline V and J ends were trimmed by 4 bases and 4 bases, with 17 bases remaining between them. The CDR3 spans 15 residues. Germline values: CDR1 SGHTA, CDR2 FQGTGA. CDR3 nucleotides: TGTGCCAGCAGCTCCCCTTTGGAGGAGTGGTACGAGCAGTACTTC. Amino acids: CASSSPLEEWYEQYF.

Concerning this clone itself: This sample also contains other DNA sequences that code for the same CDR3. The chain carries TRBV7-9 and TRBJ2-7, with 8 nucleotides matching TRBD2. The germline V gene has CDR1 SEHNR and CDR2 FQNEAQ (reference sequence). Trimming removed 5 bases from V and 2 bases from J; junction bases left unmatched: 8. CDR3 length: 15 amino acids. This CDR3 is CASSPSGGGTYEQYF. The CDR3 DNA sequence: TGTGCCAGCAGCCCAAGCGGCGGGGGGACCTACGAGCAGTACTTC.

V and J are TRBV25-1 and TRBJ2-1; D is uncertain. The CDR3 consists of 14 residues. Germline CDR1 is MGHDK and CDR2 is SYGVNS. Trimming removed 2 bases at V and 6 bases at J, with 11 bases between. The CDR3 sequence is CASSETGGSNEQFF. The CDR3 bases are TGTGCCAGCAGTGAAACTGGCGGCTCCAATGAGCAGTTCTTC.

The J gene is TRBJ2-7, the V gene TRBV28; TRBD1 matches at 12 bases. V lost 5 bases and J lost 5; bases outside the gene matches: 7. The CDR3 loop spans 15 amino acids. Per the germline V gene, CDR1 is MDHEN and CDR2 is SYDVKM. The CDR3 coding sequence is TGTGCCAGCAGTCGGGACAGGGGGCGCATCGACGAGCAGTACTTC. As protein: CASSRDRGRIDEQYF.

The rearrangement links TRBV9 to TRBJ2-3; 9 positions match TRBD1. V lost 9 bases, J lost 3 bases, and 5 bases stayed unmatched. Germline V lookup: CDR1 SGDLS, CDR2 YYNGEE. The CDR3 spans 13 residues. CDR3 residues: CATGTGPTDTQYF. The CDR3 nucleotides are TGTGCCACCGGGACAGGGCCGACAGATACGCAGTATTTT.

This chain connects TRBV29-1 to TRBJ2-2, with TRBD1 matching 10 bases. The CDR3 is made up of 16 amino acids. CDR1 is SQVTM and CDR2 is ANQGSEA in the germline V gene. After removal of 6 bases from V and 5 bases from J, the junction contained 12 bases not matched to a gene. CDR3 region: CSVRSGGTGDTGELFF. CDR3 coding DNA: TGCAGCGTCAGATCGGGGGGGACAGGGGATACCGGGGAGCTGTTTTTT.

This clone was seen only a few times. V and J are TRBV7-9 and TRBJ2-5; D possibly corresponds to TRBD2 (5 bases). V lost 1 base, J lost 5 bases, and 14 bases lay in between. This CDR3 comprises 15 residues. Per germline, CDR1 SEHNR and CDR2 FQNEAQ (reference sequence). CDR3 bases: TGTGCCAGCAGCTTAGTAGGTAGCCCGGGGGAGACCCAGTACTTC. Amino acid sequence: CASSLVGSPGETQYF.

This rearrangement joins TRBV6-5 to TRBJ2-7; TRBD1 matches at 7 bases. The CDR3 has 13 amino acids. CDR1 and CDR2 (germline): MNHEY, SVGAGI. J lost 3 bases, V lost 6 bases, and 5 bases had no gene match. In DNA, the CDR3 is TGTGCCAGCAGGAGGGACAGCCGCTACGAGCAGTACTTC. It codes for CASRRDSRYEQYF.

The chain employs TRBV28 and TRBJ2-3; TRBD2 aligns across 11 bases. Trimming at V came to 5 bases and at J to 0 bases, leaving 4 bases not matched to a gene. The germline V gene has CDR1 MDHEN and CDR2 SYDVKM. The CDR3 sequence is 16 residues long. CDR3 sequence reads: CASSLGLAGSTDTQYF. In DNA, the CDR3 is TGTGCCAGCAGTCTTGGACTAGCGGGTAGCACAGATACGCAGTATTTT.

CDR3 coding DNA: TGTGCCAGCAGTTTAAGGGGGGAGACAGGGAGGGAGACCCAGTACTTC. Translation: CASSLRGETGRETQYF. The chain combines TRBV27 with TRBJ2-5; TRBD1 might be the D (7 bases). CDR1 is MNHEY, CDR2 SMNVEV, per germline (reference sequence). The CDR3 sequence is 16 residues long. V gave up 2 bases and J gave up 5 bases, with 18 bases separating them.

The CDR3, as DNA: TGTGCCAGTAGTATATTGGGGACAGGGGGCACTGAAGCTTTCTTT. Translation gives CASSILGTGGTEAFF. The genes are TRBV19 and TRBJ1-1; TRBD1 matches 11 bases. CDR3 length: 15 residues. Unmatched junction bases numbered 3, after V lost 2 bases and J lost 4 bases. Germline CDR1 is LNHDA and CDR2 is SQIVND (reference sequence).

The chain uses TRBV2 and TRBJ2-7; D uncertain. There are 14 residues in the CDR3. V was trimmed by 5 bases and J by 6 bases, leaving 17 bases between them. The germline V gene has CDR1 SNHLY and CDR2 FYNNEI. CDR3 in DNA: TGTGCCAGCAGTAACGTGGGCTTCGTGTCCGAGCAGTACTTC. Its protein is CASSNVGFVSEQYF.

The rearrangement uses TRBV2 and TRBJ1-6; D remains ambiguous. The germline V gene has CDR1 SNHLY and CDR2 FYNNEI. V dropped 8 bases and J dropped 0 bases, with 20 bases sitting between them. CDR3 length: 18 residues. DNA for the CDR3: TGTGCCAGCGGAGCTCCGGCACTTCCCAGCTCCTATAATTCACCCCTCCACTTT. It yields the protein CASGAPALPSSYNSPLHF.

The gene calls are TRBV25-1 and TRBJ1-5, with D uncertain. Looked up from germline, CDR1 is MGHDK and CDR2 is SYGVNS. The CDR3 loop spans 13 amino acids. V shed 4 bases and J shed 4 bases, with 8 bases lying between them. CDR3 sequence reads: CASSGLGNQPQHF. Here the CDR3 DNA reads TGTGCCAGCAGTGGTCTCGGGAATCAGCCCCAGCATTTT.

The chain uses TRBV11-3 and TRBJ2-3; 7 nucleotides agree with TRBD2. J gave up 4 bases and V 7 bases, and 8 bases lay outside the gene matches. This CDR3 region has 14 residues. From germline, CDR1 is SGHNT and CDR2 YENEEA. The CDR3 region has the DNA TGTGCCAGCACCCAGGGAGGGGAGGCAGATACGCAGTATTTT. As protein: CASTQGGEADTQYF.

In regard to this clone: The germline gene is not matched at one end of the junction; a read error may be the cause. The CDR3 spells CASSQGTGLFTYDEQFF. The DNA of the CDR3 is TGCGCCAGCAGCCAAGGAACAGGGCTCTTCACCTACGATGAGCAGTTCTTC. This chain joins TRBV4-1 and TRBJ2-1; tentatively, D is TRBD1 (6 bases). CDR1 is MGHRA, CDR2 YSYEKL, per germline. The CDR3 covers 17 residues.

The gene calls are TRBV9 and TRBJ2-1; D remains ambiguous. The length of the CDR3 is 14 residues. V lost 0 bases, J lost 4 bases, and 8 bases lay in between. Germline CDR1 reads SGDLS; CDR2 reads YYNGEE. The CDR3 loop is CASSVGAEYNEQFF. For the CDR3, the DNA is TGTGCCAGCAGCGTAGGGGCAGAGTACAATGAGCAGTTCTTC. Full variable domain (missing parts from reference TRBV9 and TRBJ2-1): DSGVTQTPKHLITATGQRVTLRCSPRSGDLSVYWYQQSLDQGLQFLIQYYNGEERAKGNILERFSAQQFPDLHSELNLSSLELGDSALYFCASSVGAEYNEQFFGPGTRLTVL.

The chain recombines TRBV7-3 with TRBJ1-4; D not certain. V was shortened by 3 bases and J by 8 bases, with 10 bases between the two germline ends. Germline values: CDR1 SGHTA, CDR2 FQGTGA. The length of the CDR3 is 13 residues. This CDR3 is CASSFQAGEKLFF. DNA for the CDR3: TGTGCCAGCAGCTTCCAGGCAGGCGAAAAACTGTTTTTT. Drawing the rest from reference TRBV7-3 and TRBJ1-4, the complete variable domain is GAGVSQTPSNKVTEKGKYVELRCDPISGHTALYWYRQSLGQGPEFLIYFQGTGAADDSGLPNDRFFAVRPEGSVSTLKIQRTERGDSAVYLCASSFQAGEKLFFGSGTQLSVL.

The CDR3 DNA is TGTGCCAGCAGTGAAAAAGCGGGGGGTGCAGATACGCAGTATTTT. Protein product: CASSEKAGGADTQYF. The chain employs TRBV6-4 and TRBJ2-3, with TRBD2 matching 9 bases. The CDR3 has 15 amino acids. From germline, CDR1 is MRHNA and CDR2 SNTAGT. V lost 3 bases, J lost 4 bases, and 5 bases stayed unmatched.

The chain couples TRBV28 to TRBJ1-1; a possible D gene is TRBD1 (6 bases). CDR3 size: 15 residues. V lost 7 bases and J 8 bases, leaving 23 bases between the germline ends. From germline, CDR1 is MDHEN and CDR2 SYDVKM. The CDR3 sequence is CASKGQAAGDPEAFF. DNA for the CDR3: TGTGCCAGCAAGGGGCAGGCGGCAGGGGATCCAGAAGCTTTCTTT. Filled out from reference TRBV28 and TRBJ1-1, the complete variable domain reads DVKVTQSSRYLVKRTGEKVFLECVQDMDHENMFWYRQDPGLGLRLIYFSYDVKMKEKGDIPEGYSVSREKKERFSLILESASTNQTSMYLCASKGQAAGDPEAFFGQGTRLTVV.